The 28 T cell receptor beta chains below all came from one sample that was sequenced in a study of blood T cell repertoires in COVID-19. Profiled with immunoSEQ multiplex PCR; TCRdb holds only in-frame clones, not every one. The sample lists some 30,000 clones, roughly 90% seen once, with 15% to 20% in the top ten. The sample comprised peripheral blood. Receptors originate from a human donor with active COVID-19. The donor label of this sample is uncertain.

The chain carries TRBV4-3 and TRBJ2-7, with TRBD2 identical over 7 bases. In germline, CDR1 is LGHNA, CDR2 YSLEER. There are 15 residues in the CDR3. J lost 2 bases, V lost 1 base, and 5 bases had no gene match. The chain's CDR3 is CASSQGTGGPYEQYF. The CDR3 DNA reads TGCGCCAGCAGCCAAGGTACGGGAGGTCCCTACGAGCAGTACTTC.

The gene calls are TRBV7-9 and TRBJ2-1, with 7 bases matching TRBD1. Germline V gene sequence: CDR1 SEHNR, CDR2 FQNEAQ (reference sequence). Trimming at V came to 0 bases and at J to 1 base, leaving 6 bases not matched to a gene. The CDR3 sequence is 17 residues long. The CDR3 spells CASSLAGAGGSYNEQFF. The CDR3 bases are TGTGCCAGCAGCTTAGCGGGGGCAGGGGGTTCCTACAATGAGCAGTTCTTC.

V usage is TRBV5-5 and J usage is TRBJ1-1; no clear D gene. The V gene lost 5 bases and the J gene lost 0 bases, with 8 bases spanning the gap. Germline V gene sequence: CDR1 SGHKS, CDR2 YYEKEE (reference sequence). The CDR3 contains 13 residues. The CDR3 sequence: CASRTDLNTEAFF. CDR3 DNA sequence: TGTGCCAGCAGGACCGACTTGAACACTGAAGCTTTCTTT.

This chain links TRBV5-1 with TRBJ1-2; perhaps TRBD1 as D (6 bases). Germline values: CDR1 SGHRS, CDR2 YFSETQ. Trimming took 0 bases from V and 3 from J, leaving 9 bases between them. This CDR3 has 14 amino acids. The CDR3 spells CASSLEGGHYGYTF. CDR3 DNA sequence: TGCGCCAGCAGCTTGGAGGGGGGGCACTATGGCTACACCTTC.

The chain employs TRBV9 and TRBJ2-7; 9 bases map to TRBD2. This CDR3 is built from 15 residues. Per the germline V gene, CDR1 is SGDLS and CDR2 is YYNGEE. V shed 0 bases, J shed 2 bases, and the junction held 3 bases outside the gene matches. CDR3 sequence reads: CASSVGGRETYEQYF. DNA of the CDR3: TGTGCCAGCAGCGTAGGCGGGAGGGAAACCTACGAGCAGTACTTC.

CDR3 sequence: CASSQDGEWDEAGYTDTQYF. The DNA of the CDR3 is TGTGCCAGCAGCCAAGACGGGGAATGGGACGAAGCGGGGTACACAGATACGCAGTATTTT. V is TRBV3-1 (or the pseudogene TRBV3-2) and J is TRBJ2-3; the match to TRBD2 covers 7 bases. The CDR3 length is 20 residues. Germline loops: CDR1 LGHDT, CDR2 YNNKEL (reference sequence). Trimming removed 0 bases from V and 2 bases from J; junction bases left unmatched: 17.

The V call is TRBV13, the J call TRBJ2-3; 8 bases fit TRBD2. From germline, CDR1 is PRHDT and CDR2 FYEKMQ (reference sequence). CDR3 size: 16 residues. Trimming cost V 5 bases and J 2 bases; bases outside gene matches: 9. Here the CDR3 reads CASSPPVRGATDTQYF. The CDR3 nucleotides read TGTGCCAGCAGCCCCCCCGTGCGGGGGGCCACAGATACGCAGTATTTT.

This sequence joins TRBV5-1 and TRBJ2-1, with D unresolved. Germline V gives CDR1 SGHRS, CDR2 YFSETQ. The CDR3 runs to 16 residues. The V end was cut by 5 bases, the J end by 6 bases, with 21 bases between. The CDR3 is CASSFPAGEVVNEQFF. The CDR3 DNA sequence: TGCGCCAGCAGTTTCCCAGCTGGAGAAGTCGTCAATGAGCAGTTCTTC.

This sequence joins TRBV15 and TRBJ2-7, with D perhaps matching TRBD1 (5 bases). There are 12 residues in the CDR3. Germline-derived CDR1 and CDR2 are LNHNV and YYDKDF (reference sequence). V lost 1 base and J lost 4, with 5 bases in between. CDR3 bases: TGTGCCACCAGCAGAGCAGGGTACGAGCAGTACTTC. Encoded protein: CATSRAGYEQYF. Supplemented by reference TRBV15 and TRBJ2-7, the full variable domain reads DAMVIQNPRYQVTQFGKPVTLSCSQTLNHNVMYWYQQKSSQAPKLLFHYYDKDFNNEADTPDNFQSRRPNTSFCFLDIRSPGLGDTAMYLCATSRAGYEQYFGPGTRLTVT.

This rearrangement joins TRBV11-2 to TRBJ2-7; 8 nucleotides align to TRBD1. The CDR3 spans 14 residues. The germline CDR1 and CDR2 sequences are SGHAT and FQNNGV. Trimming removed 10 bases from V and 0 bases from J; junction bases left unmatched: 8. The CDR3 sequence is CAMSRDRSSYEQYF. The CDR3 nucleotides read TGTGCCATGAGTAGGGACAGGAGCTCCTACGAGCAGTACTTC.

The chain joins TRBV7-2 to TRBJ2-7; 7 bases are shared with TRBD1. The CDR3 extends over 14 amino acids. CDR1 SGHTA and CDR2 FQGNSA come from the germline V gene. Trimming removed 4 bases from V and 1 base from J; junction bases left unmatched: 4. The CDR3 sequence: CASSSYRGSYEQYF. The CDR3 DNA reads as TGTGCCAGCAGCTCCTACAGGGGATCCTACGAGCAGTACTTC.

The chain carries TRBV28 and TRBJ1-1, with D uncertain. The length of the CDR3 is 12 residues. Germline V gene sequence: CDR1 MDHEN, CDR2 SYDVKM. Trimming cost V 5 bases and J 7 bases, with 11 bases left between them. CDR3 amino acids: CASSISPFEAFF. The CDR3 nucleotides are TGTGCCAGCAGTATTAGCCCATTTGAAGCTTTCTTT.

This chain uses TRBV25-1 with TRBJ2-2; a possible D gene is TRBD1 (6 bases). V lost 2 bases and J 1 base, leaving 8 bases between the germline ends. This CDR3 region has 15 residues. Germline V gives CDR1 MGHDK, CDR2 SYGVNS. The CDR3: CASSEPGVNTGELFF. CDR3 DNA: TGTGCCAGCAGTGAACCAGGGGTGAACACCGGGGAGCTGTTTTTT.

V usage is TRBV10-2 and J usage is TRBJ2-5; 12 bases match TRBD2. Germline values: CDR1 WSHSY, CDR2 SAAADI. Trimming removed 6 bases from V and 4 bases from J; junction bases left unmatched: 9. The CDR3 loop spans 16 amino acids. The CDR3 is CASSALAGGLRETQYF. Written as DNA, the CDR3 is TGCGCCAGCAGCGCACTAGCGGGGGGACTCCGAGAGACCCAGTACTTC.

In this sample, this clone turned up once. This rearrangement joins TRBV9 to TRBJ1-2, with 8 bases lining up with TRBD1. The CDR3 runs to 15 residues. Germline V gene data show CDR1 as SGDLS and CDR2 as YYNGEE. Trimming at V came to 0 bases and at J to 4 bases, leaving 5 bases not matched to a gene. DNA for the CDR3: TGTGCCAGCAGCGTAGCTATGGGGACAGGCTATGGCTACACCTTC. Its translation: CASSVAMGTGYGYTF.

The J gene is TRBJ1-4, the V gene TRBV4-2; TRBD1 matches at 8 bases. The V gene's germline CDR1 is LGHNA and CDR2 YNFKEQ. The CDR3 length is 16 residues. With V trimmed by 3 bases and J by 2 bases, 5 bases remained unmatched. The CDR3 region is CASSHPDRGTNEKLFF. DNA for the CDR3: TGTGCCAGCAGCCACCCAGACAGGGGTACTAATGAAAAACTGTTTTTT.

The CDR3, as DNA: TGTGCCAGCAGCCCCATCGGGACAACCCAAGAGACCCAGTACTTC. It yields the protein CASSPIGTTQETQYF. The rearrangement links TRBV5-5 to TRBJ2-5, with D perhaps matching TRBD1 (6 bases). Trimming pared 4 bases from V and 1 base from J, leaving 14 bases between. In germline, CDR1 is SGHKS, CDR2 YYEKEE (reference sequence). The CDR3 covers 15 residues.

A few counts support this clone. The V call is TRBV12-3 or TRBV12-4, the J call TRBJ2-2, with D hard to call. The CDR3 consists of 12 residues. The ends were cut back, 5 bases at V and 7 bases at J, with 8 bases in the middle. CDR3 residues: CASSPVVGELFF. The CDR3 bases are TGTGCCAGCAGTCCGGTAGTCGGGGAGCTGTTTTTT.

The V call is TRBV5-6, the J call TRBJ2-1; 7 bases match TRBD1. The length of the CDR3 is 17 residues. Per germline, CDR1 SGHDT and CDR2 YYEEEE. The J segment lost 4 bases and the V segment lost 4 bases, leaving 14 bases of the junction unmatched. CDR3 sequence reads: CASSPLRQGPSYNEQFF. The CDR3, as DNA: TGTGCCAGCAGCCCTCTACGACAGGGCCCCTCGTACAATGAGCAGTTCTTC.

V gene TRBV10-3 combines with J gene TRBJ1-1; D uncertain. The V end was cut by 1 base, the J end by 2 bases, with 8 bases between. CDR3 length: 14 amino acids. CDR1 is ENHRY, CDR2 SYGVKD, per germline. The CDR3 region is CAISEFRGNTEAFF. The DNA for the CDR3 is TGTGCCATCAGTGAGTTTCGGGGAAACACTGAAGCTTTCTTT.

V and J are TRBV24-1 and TRBJ2-3; TRBD2 matches 8 bases. This CDR3 spans 15 amino acids. Germline values: CDR1 KGHDR, CDR2 SFDVKD. Losses at the gene ends were 4 bases for V and 5 bases for J; bases not matched to a gene: 7. Here the CDR3 DNA reads TGTGCCACCAGTGACGCAGCGGGGGCCGGAGATACGCAGTATTTT. It encodes CATSDAAGAGDTQYF.

J is TRBJ2-1 and V is TRBV7-9, with TRBD2 identical over 13 bases. V lost 5 bases, J lost 12 bases, and 13 bases stayed unmatched. This CDR3 contains 16 residues. CDR1 is SEHNR, CDR2 FQNEAQ, per germline (reference sequence). The CDR3 DNA reads as TGTGCCAGCAGCGTTCCGACTAGCGGGGGGCCGGAGGGGCAGTTCTTC. It yields the protein CASSVPTSGGPEGQFF.

A single count supports this clone. The CDR3 nucleotides read TGTGCCAGCAGCGTAGTGGTTAGCGGGGGTACCGGGGAGCTGTTTTTT. Translated, it gives CASSVVVSGGTGELFF. The genes are TRBV9 and TRBJ2-2; TRBD2 agrees at 9 bases. The CDR3 runs to 16 residues. V gave up 0 bases and J gave up 5 bases; unmatched junction bases: 5. Germline CDR1 SGDLS, CDR2 YYNGEE.

The chain joins TRBV18 to TRBJ1-6; D is undetermined. The germline CDR1 and CDR2 sequences are KGHSH and LQKENI. The V and J ends lost 6 bases and 0 bases respectively, with 9 bases between them. This CDR3 has 15 amino acids. CDR3 bases: TGTGCCAGCTCGGGCCTGAGCTCCTATAATTCACCCCTCCACTTT. Protein: CASSGLSSYNSPLHF.

V usage is TRBV27 and J usage is TRBJ1-5; 9 bases align to TRBD1. The germline V gene encodes CDR1 MNHEY and CDR2 SMNVEV (reference sequence). The V segment lost 5 bases and the J segment 4 bases; nucleotides outside the gene matches: 6. The CDR3 sequence is 15 residues long. CDR3 region: CASSRDRAVNQPQHF. As DNA, the CDR3 is TGTGCCAGCAGTAGGGACAGGGCGGTAAATCAGCCCCAGCATTTT.

The chain uses TRBV7-8 and TRBJ2-1, with D unclear. Deletions cut 1 base from V and 5 bases from J, with 12 bases between. The germline gives CDR1 SGHVS, CDR2 FQNEAQ. The CDR3 sequence is 15 residues long. The CDR3: CASSLGIGVHNEQFF. CDR3 nucleotides: TGTGCCAGCAGCTTAGGTATTGGAGTCCACAATGAGCAGTTCTTC.

The V gene is TRBV5-6, the J gene TRBJ1-5; D gene unclear. V was shortened by 4 bases and J by 1 base, with 9 bases between the two germline ends. The CDR3 extends over 14 amino acids. CDR1 is SGHDT and CDR2 is YYEEEE in the germline V gene. The CDR3 sequence: CASSPSYSNQPQHF. The DNA of the CDR3 is TGTGCCAGCAGCCCTAGCTACAGCAATCAGCCCCAGCATTTT.

This clone appeared a single time. The chain links TRBV29-1 to TRBJ2-1; D is possibly TRBD2 (5 bases). CDR3 length equals 15 residues. CDR1 is SQVTM and CDR2 is ANQGSEA in the germline V gene. V was trimmed by 6 bases and J by 2 bases, leaving 17 bases between them. In DNA, the CDR3 is TGCAGCGTCACCCCCTCCGGGATCCCCTACAATGAGCAGTTCTTC. Protein product: CSVTPSGIPYNEQFF.